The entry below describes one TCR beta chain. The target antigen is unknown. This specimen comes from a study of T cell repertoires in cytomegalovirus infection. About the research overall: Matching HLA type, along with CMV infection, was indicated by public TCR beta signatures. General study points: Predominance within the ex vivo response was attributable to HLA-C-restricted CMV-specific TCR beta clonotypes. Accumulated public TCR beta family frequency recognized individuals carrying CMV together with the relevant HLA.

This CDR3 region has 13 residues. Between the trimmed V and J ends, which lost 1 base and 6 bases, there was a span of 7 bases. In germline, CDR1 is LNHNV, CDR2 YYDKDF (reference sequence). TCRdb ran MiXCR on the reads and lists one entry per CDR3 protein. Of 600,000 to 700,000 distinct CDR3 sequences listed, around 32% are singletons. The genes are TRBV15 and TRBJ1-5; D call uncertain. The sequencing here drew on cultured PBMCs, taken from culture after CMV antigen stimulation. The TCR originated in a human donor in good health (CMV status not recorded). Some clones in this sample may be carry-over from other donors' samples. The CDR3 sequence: CATSRGYGQPQHF. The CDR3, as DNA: TGTGCCACCAGCAGAGGATATGGTCAGCCCCAGCATTTT.